Presented here are 14 T cell receptor beta chains from one specimen sequenced in a study of control samples from healthy donors and cancer patients. The table came from immunoSEQ multiplex PCR; TCRdb's copy has only in-frame clones and leaves some out. The data hold around 190,000 clones, with roughly 89% observed a single time. The sample comprised blood. The source of these receptors is a woman in her fifties or sixties in good health.

Only a few counts were recorded for this clone. V usage is TRBV27 and J usage is TRBJ2-6; 7 bases match TRBD2. V gave up 4 bases and J gave up 2 bases; unmatched junction bases: 2. CDR3 length equals 15 residues. CDR1 is MNHEY and CDR2 is SMNVEV in the germline V gene (reference sequence). This CDR3 is CASSSRGAGANVLTF. CDR3 in DNA: TGTGCCAGCAGTTCCCGGGGGGCTGGGGCCAACGTCCTGACTTTC.

The CDR3 coding sequence is TGTGCCAGCACCAAGAGACAGGGGGTGACCAAAAACATTCAGTACTTC. Amino acid sequence: CASTKRQGVTKNIQYF. The chain employs TRBV28 and TRBJ2-4; 9 nucleotides agree with TRBD1. From germline, CDR1 is MDHEN and CDR2 SYDVKM. The CDR3 runs 16 residues. With V trimmed by 7 bases and J by 2 bases, 9 bases remained unmatched.

This clone was seen only a few times. V usage is TRBV6-5 and J usage is TRBJ1-1; 9 nucleotides align to TRBD1. J lost 10 bases, V lost 2 bases, and 2 bases had no gene match. Germline-derived CDR1 and CDR2 are MNHEY and SVGAGI. This CDR3 is 12 amino acids long. As DNA, the CDR3 is TGTGCCAGCAGTTACCCGGGACAGGGAGCTTTCTTT. Translating gives CASSYPGQGAFF.

The rearrangement uses TRBV25-1 and TRBJ1-2; TRBD1 matches 8 bases. V shed 6 bases and J 6 bases; nucleotides not matched to a gene: 12. Germline V gene lookup returns CDR1 MGHDK and CDR2 SYGVNS. The length of the CDR3 is 15 residues. For the CDR3, the DNA is TGTGCCAGCAGGCCTCTCTTGGACAGGGTTCATGGCTACACCTTC. Its protein is CASRPLLDRVHGYTF.

The chain joins TRBV10-3 to TRBJ2-6; D gene unclear. Trimming took off 10 bases at V and 0 bases at J, with 7 bases between the two ends. Germline CDR1 and CDR2: ENHRY and SYGVKD. This CDR3 comprises 13 residues. CDR3 loop: CANKGSGANVLTF. The CDR3 DNA follows: TGTGCCAACAAGGGCTCTGGGGCCAACGTCCTGACTTTC.

This chain uses TRBV6-6 with TRBJ2-1, with D perhaps TRBD1 or TRBD2 (6 bases each). Germline-derived CDR1 and CDR2 are MNHNY and SVGAGI (reference sequence). Trimming took 6 bases from V and 6 from J, leaving 15 bases between them. The CDR3 contains 14 residues. DNA of the CDR3: TGTGCCAGCAGGGGAGGCAGGGGTGGCAATGAGCAGTTCTTC. Protein: CASRGGRGGNEQFF.

The gene calls are TRBV7-9 and TRBJ1-4; 9 positions match TRBD1. The V and J ends lost 5 bases and 8 bases, in that order; junction bases with no gene match: 12. The CDR3 has 16 residues. Per germline, CDR1 SEHNR and CDR2 FQNEAQ (reference sequence). CDR3 DNA sequence: TGTGCCAGCAGCCCCGTTTCGACAGGGGGTAGAGAAAAACTGTTTTTT. Translation: CASSPVSTGGREKLFF.

The rearrangement uses TRBV4-3 and TRBJ1-4, with D possibly matching TRBD1 (6 bases). Germline-derived CDR1 and CDR2 are LGHNA and YSLEER. The CDR3 is 15 residues long. The V end lost 0 bases, the J end lost 5 bases, and 10 bases lay between the germline ends. The CDR3 bases are TGCGCCAGCAGCCAAGATTACAGGGAGAATGAAAAACTGTTTTTT. Encoded protein: CASSQDYRENEKLFF.

The chain is built from TRBV4-3 and TRBJ2-1; 9 nucleotides line up with TRBD1. The CDR3 is 18 residues long. Looked up from germline, CDR1 is LGHNA and CDR2 is YSLEER. J was trimmed by 9 bases and V by 3 bases; bases with no gene match: 18. The CDR3 here is CASSHTPVGTGRFTEQFF. CDR3 DNA: TGCGCCAGCAGCCATACACCCGTAGGGACAGGGAGGTTCACTGAGCAGTTCTTC.

The chain joins TRBV6-2 or TRBV6-3 to TRBJ2-7, with 9 bases matching TRBD2. Germline CDR1 MNHEY, CDR2 SVGEGT. The trim removed 5 bases at V and 3 bases at J, leaving 11 bases unmatched. The CDR3 loop spans 16 amino acids. The CDR3 DNA sequence: TGTGCCAGCAGTCCCCACGGAGCGGGAGGCCTCTACGAGCAGTACTTC. This gives the protein CASSPHGAGGLYEQYF.

This clone was seen more than once but under ten times. This sequence joins TRBV11-3 and TRBJ1-5; D gene ambiguous. Trimming removed 2 bases at V and 5 bases at J, with 16 bases between. Germline-derived CDR1 and CDR2 are SGHNT and YENEEA. The CDR3 totals 16 residues. The CDR3 reads CASSLRSGNRYQPQHF. The CDR3 region has the DNA TGTGCCAGCAGCTTACGATCCGGTAACCGCTATCAGCCCCAGCATTTT.

The V gene is TRBV5-4, the J gene TRBJ2-3; D perhaps matches TRBD1 (6 bases). V was shortened by 3 bases and J by 0 bases, with 8 bases between the two germline ends. The CDR3 consists of 14 residues. Germline V gene lookup returns CDR1 SGHNT and CDR2 YYREEE (reference sequence). Here the CDR3 reads CASSWTDSTDTQYF. CDR3 nucleotide sequence: TGTGCCAGCAGCTGGACAGATAGCACAGATACGCAGTATTTT.

Of note for this clone: The sample contains more than one DNA sequence encoding this CDR3. The J gene is TRBJ2-2, the V gene TRBV7-3, with 8 bases matching TRBD1. The CDR3 runs 15 residues. V shed 3 bases and J 1 base; nucleotides not matched to a gene: 1. Germline CDR1 and CDR2: SGHTA and FQGTGA. CDR3 sequence: CASSLDRVNTGELFF. The CDR3 nucleotides are TGTGCCAGCAGCTTGGACAGGGTGAACACCGGGGAGCTGTTTTTT.

The chain is built from TRBV25-1 and TRBJ1-1; no firm D call. Trimming pared 2 bases from V and 1 base from J, leaving 8 bases between. The CDR3 loop spans 14 amino acids. Germline-derived CDR1 and CDR2 are MGHDK and SYGVNS. In DNA form, the CDR3 reads TGTGCCAGCAGTGAAAGCGGCCCGAACACTGAAGCTTTCTTT. Amino acid sequence: CASSESGPNTEAFF.